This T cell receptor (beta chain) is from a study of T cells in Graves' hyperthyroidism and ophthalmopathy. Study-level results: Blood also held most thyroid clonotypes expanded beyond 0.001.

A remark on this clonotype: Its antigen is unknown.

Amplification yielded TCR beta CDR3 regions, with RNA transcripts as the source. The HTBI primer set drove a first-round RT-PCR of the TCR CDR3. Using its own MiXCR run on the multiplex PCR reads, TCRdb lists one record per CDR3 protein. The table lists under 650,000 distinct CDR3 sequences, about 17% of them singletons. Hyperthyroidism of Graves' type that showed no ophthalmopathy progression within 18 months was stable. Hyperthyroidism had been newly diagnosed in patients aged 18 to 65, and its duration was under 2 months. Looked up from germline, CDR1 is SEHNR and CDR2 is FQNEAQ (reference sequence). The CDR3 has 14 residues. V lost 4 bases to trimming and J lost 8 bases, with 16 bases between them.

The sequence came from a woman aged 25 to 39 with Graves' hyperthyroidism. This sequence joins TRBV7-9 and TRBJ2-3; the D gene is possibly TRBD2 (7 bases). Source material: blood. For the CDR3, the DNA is TGTGCCAGCAGCTCTACGAGGGGGGAGGGTACGCAGTATTTT. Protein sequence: CASSSTRGEGTQYF.